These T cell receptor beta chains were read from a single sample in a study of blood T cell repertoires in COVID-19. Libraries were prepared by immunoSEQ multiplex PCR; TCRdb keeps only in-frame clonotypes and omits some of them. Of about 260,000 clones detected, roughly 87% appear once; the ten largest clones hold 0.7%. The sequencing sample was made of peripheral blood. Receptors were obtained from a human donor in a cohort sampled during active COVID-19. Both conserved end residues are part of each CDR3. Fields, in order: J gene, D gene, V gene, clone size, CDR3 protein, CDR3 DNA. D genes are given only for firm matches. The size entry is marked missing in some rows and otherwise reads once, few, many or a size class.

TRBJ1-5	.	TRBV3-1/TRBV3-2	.	CASSSGEGNQPQHF	TGTGCCAGCAGCTCGGGGGAAGGAAATCAGCCCCAGCATTTT
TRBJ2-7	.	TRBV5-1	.	CASSQDRPQWEEQYF	TGCGCCAGCAGCCAGGACCGGCCACAGTGGGAGGAGCAGTACTTC
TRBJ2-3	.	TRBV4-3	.	CASSQDWGNTQYF	TGCGCCAGCAGCCAAGATTGGGGCAATACGCAGTATTTT
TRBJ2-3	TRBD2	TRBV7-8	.	CASSLEYLAVSTDTQYF	TGTGCCAGCAGCTTAGAGTACCTAGCGGTTAGCACAGATACGCAGTATTTT
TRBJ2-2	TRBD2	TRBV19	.	CATYPTSGGYTGELFF	TGTGCCACCTACCCAACTAGCGGGGGTTACACCGGGGAGCTGTTTTTT
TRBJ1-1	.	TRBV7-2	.	CASSPSGGAQYTEAFF	TGTGCCAGCAGCCCGAGTGGGGGGGCTCAATACACTGAAGCTTTCTTT
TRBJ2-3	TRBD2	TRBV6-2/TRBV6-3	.	CASSYPHRRDSSGGSTDTQYF	TGTGCCAGCAGTTATCCCCACCGGAGGGACTCTAGCGGGGGGAGCACAGATACGCAGTATTTT
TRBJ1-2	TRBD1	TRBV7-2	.	CASSSQSYTGQGSYGYTF	TGTGCCAGCAGCTCACAATCCTATACCGGACAGGGGAGCTATGGCTACACCTTC
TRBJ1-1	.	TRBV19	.	CASSIGLATSQNTEAFF	TGTGCCAGTAGTATAGGGTTGGCAACCTCCCAGAACACTGAAGCTTTCTTT
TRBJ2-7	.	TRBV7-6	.	CASSPLGYEQYF	TGTGCCAGCAGCCCTCTCGGCTACGAGCAGTACTTC
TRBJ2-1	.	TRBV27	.	CASNPGELSYNEQFF	TGTGCCAGCAACCCAGGGGAACTCTCCTACAATGAGCAGTTCTTC
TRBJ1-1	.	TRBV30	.	CAWMPGLNTEAFF	TGTGCCTGGATGCCAGGGCTAAACACTGAAGCTTTCTTT
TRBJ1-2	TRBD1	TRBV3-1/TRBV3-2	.	CASSPPGQGVSVRTF	TGTGCCAGCAGCCCCCCAGGACAGGGCGTTTCTGTAAGGACCTTC
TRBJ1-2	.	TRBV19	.	CASSIDGPGGYGYTF	TGTGCCAGTAGTATAGATGGACCGGGAGGCTATGGCTACACCTTC
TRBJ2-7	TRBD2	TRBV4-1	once	CASSQDPPSGQRPYEQYF	TGCGCCAGCAGCCAAGACCCCCCTAGCGGGCAGAGACCCTACGAGCAGTACTTC
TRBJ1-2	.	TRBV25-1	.	CASRAGQSYGYTF	TGTGCCAGCAGGGCCGGACAGAGCTATGGCTACACCTTC
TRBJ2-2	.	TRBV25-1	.	CASSESVANTGELFF	TGTGCCAGCAGTGAAAGTGTAGCGAACACCGGGGAGCTGTTTTTT
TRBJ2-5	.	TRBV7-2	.	CASSFGGRETQYF	TGTGCCAGCAGCTTCGGAGGCCGGGAGACCCAGTACTTC
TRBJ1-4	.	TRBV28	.	CASSPHMGTNEKLFF	TGTGCCAGCAGTCCGCACATGGGGACAAATGAAAAACTGTTTTTT
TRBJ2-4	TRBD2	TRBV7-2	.	CASSLPKGLTASAKNIQYF	TGTGCCAGCAGCTTGCCCAAGGGACTAACGGCATCAGCCAAAAACATTCAGTACTTC
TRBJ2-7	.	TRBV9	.	CASSVELGSYEQYF	TGTGCCAGCAGCGTAGAACTAGGGAGCTACGAGCAGTACTTC
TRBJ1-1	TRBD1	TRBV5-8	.	CASSSPDRGTEAFF	TGTGCCAGCAGCAGTCCGGACAGGGGCACTGAAGCTTTCTTT
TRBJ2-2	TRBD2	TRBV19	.	CASTGGGLTSGRALTGELFF	TGTGCCAGTACCGGGGGGGGACTTACTAGCGGGAGGGCCTTGACCGGGGAGCTGTTTTTT
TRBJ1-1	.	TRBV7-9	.	CASSLSGDEAFF	TGTGCCAGCAGCCTATCGGGAGATGAAGCTTTCTTT
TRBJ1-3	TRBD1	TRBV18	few	CASSLRGRAPGNTIYF	TGTGCCAGCTCACTAAGGGGGCGCGCTCCTGGAAACACCATATATTTT
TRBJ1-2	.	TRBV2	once	CASRLTGGYTF	TGTGCCAGCAGGCTAACAGGGGGCTACACCTTC
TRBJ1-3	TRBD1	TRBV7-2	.	CASSLGQGANTIYF	TGTGCCAGCAGCTTAGGGCAGGGGGCAAACACCATATATTTT
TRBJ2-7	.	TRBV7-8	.	CASSLVRSYEQYF	TGTGCCAGCAGCTTAGTCAGGTCCTACGAGCAGTACTTC
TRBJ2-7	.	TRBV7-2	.	CASSLGKGLGSYEQYF	TGTGCCAGCAGCTTAGGGAAGGGGTTAGGTTCCTACGAGCAGTACTTC
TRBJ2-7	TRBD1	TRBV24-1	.	CATSVSWYWDRRVEQYF	TGTGCCACCAGTGTCTCCTGGTATTGGGACAGGAGAGTCGAGCAGTACTTC
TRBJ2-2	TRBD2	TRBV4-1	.	CASSPREAMNTGELFF	TGCGCCAGCAGCCCCCGGGAGGCGATGAACACCGGGGAGCTGTTTTTT
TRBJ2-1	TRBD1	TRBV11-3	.	CASSLDGTGYDEQFF	TGTGCCAGCAGCTTAGATGGGACAGGGTACGATGAGCAGTTCTTC
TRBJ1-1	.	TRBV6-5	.	CASSPPTAGYPEAFF	TGTGCCAGCAGTCCGCCGACAGCGGGGTACCCTGAAGCTTTCTTT
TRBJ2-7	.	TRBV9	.	CASSVGAGDYEQYF	TGTGCCAGCAGCGTAGGAGCAGGGGACTACGAGCAGTACTTC
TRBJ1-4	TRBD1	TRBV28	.	CASSLWGTVEKLFF	TGTGCCAGCAGTTTATGGGGGACAGTCGAAAAACTGTTTTTT
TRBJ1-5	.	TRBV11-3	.	CASSLDQGPYSNQPQHF	TGTGCCAGCAGCTTAGATCAGGGTCCGTATAGCAATCAGCCCCAGCATTTT
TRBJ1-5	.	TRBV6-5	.	CASSYLAGNQPQHF	TGTGCCAGCAGTTACCTGGCAGGCAATCAGCCCCAGCATTTT
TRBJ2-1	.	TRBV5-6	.	CASSLVREQFF	TGTGCCAGCAGCTTGGTCCGGGAGCAGTTCTTC
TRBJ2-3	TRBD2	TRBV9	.	CASSVAPSGSTDTQYF	TGTGCCAGCAGCGTAGCTCCTAGCGGGAGCACAGATACGCAGTATTTT